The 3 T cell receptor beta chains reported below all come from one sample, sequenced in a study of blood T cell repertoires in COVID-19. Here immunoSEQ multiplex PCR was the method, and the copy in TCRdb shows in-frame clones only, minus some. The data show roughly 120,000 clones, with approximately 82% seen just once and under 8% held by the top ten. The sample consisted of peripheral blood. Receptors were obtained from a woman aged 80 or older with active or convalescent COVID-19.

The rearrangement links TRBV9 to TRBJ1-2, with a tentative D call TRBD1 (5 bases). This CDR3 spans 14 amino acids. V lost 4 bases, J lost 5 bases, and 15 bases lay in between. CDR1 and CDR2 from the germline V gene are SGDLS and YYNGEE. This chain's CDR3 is CASSLGTDNYGYTF. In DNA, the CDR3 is TGTGCCAGCAGCTTAGGGACGGACAATTATGGCTACACCTTC. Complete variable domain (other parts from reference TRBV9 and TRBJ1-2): DSGVTQTPKHLITATGQRVTLRCSPRSGDLSVYWYQQSLDQGLQFLIQYYNGEERAKGNILERFSAQQFPDLHSELNLSSLELGDSALYFCASSLGTDNYGYTFGSGTRLTVV.

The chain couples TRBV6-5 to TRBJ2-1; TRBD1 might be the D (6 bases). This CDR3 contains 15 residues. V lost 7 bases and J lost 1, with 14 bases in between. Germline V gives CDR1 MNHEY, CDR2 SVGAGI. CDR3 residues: CASTPTGPSYNEQFF. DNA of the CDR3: TGTGCCAGCACTCCGACAGGACCTTCCTACAATGAGCAGTTCTTC.

CDR3 in DNA: TGTGCCAGCACGAGGACAGGGGTATACTCTGGAAACACCATATATTTT. Amino acids: CASTRTGVYSGNTIYF. The V and J genes are TRBV4-2 and TRBJ1-3; 9 bases fit TRBD1. J gave up 0 bases and V 7 bases, and 7 bases lay outside the gene matches. Germline CDR1 and CDR2: LGHNA and YNFKEQ. The CDR3 covers 16 residues.